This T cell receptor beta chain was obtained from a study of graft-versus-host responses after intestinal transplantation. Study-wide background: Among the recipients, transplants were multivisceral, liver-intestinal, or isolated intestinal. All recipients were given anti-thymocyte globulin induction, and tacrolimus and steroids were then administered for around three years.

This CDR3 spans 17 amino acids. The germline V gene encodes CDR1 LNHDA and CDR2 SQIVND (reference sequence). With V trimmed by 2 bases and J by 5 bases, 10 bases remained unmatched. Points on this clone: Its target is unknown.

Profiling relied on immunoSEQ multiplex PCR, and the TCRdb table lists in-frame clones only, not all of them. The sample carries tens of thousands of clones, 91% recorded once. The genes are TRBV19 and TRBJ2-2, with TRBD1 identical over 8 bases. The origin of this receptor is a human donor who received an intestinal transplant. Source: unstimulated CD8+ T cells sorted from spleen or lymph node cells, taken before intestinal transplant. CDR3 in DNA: TGTGCCAGTAGTATAATAGTAACAGGGGGAGAAACCGGGGAGCTGTTTTTT. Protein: CASSIIVTGGETGELFF.